This T cell receptor (beta chain) appears in the sequencing data of a study of Graves' ophthalmopathy and Graves' hyperthyroidism. This clonotype was counted ten times or more. From RNA, the CDR3 regions of TCR beta chains were amplified and sequenced. First-round RT-PCR employed HTBI primers, with a second-round multiplex PCR after it. TCRdb redid the calling of the multiplex PCR reads with MiXCR, one entry per CDR3 protein. The data show some 360,000 distinct CDR3 sequences, with 17% seen just once and 2.4% held by the top ten. Sequencing input: peripheral blood. The sequence was collected from an adult woman with stable Graves' hyperthyroidism.

The CDR3: CASSPRLAGKDSYEQYF. The CDR3 DNA reads TGTGCCAGCAGTCCCCGACTAGCGGGAAAGGATAGCTACGAGCAGTACTTC. This chain joins TRBV28 and TRBJ2-7; the match to TRBD2 covers 11 bases. The germline V gene encodes CDR1 MDHEN and CDR2 SYDVKM. This CDR3 is 17 amino acids long. The V segment lost 5 bases and the J segment 3 bases; nucleotides outside the gene matches: 12.